This T cell receptor (beta chain) was sequenced in a study of cytotoxic CD8 clonotypes in ibrutinib-treated CLL. Across the study: Patient counts were about 12 relapsed/refractory, roughly 15 treatment-naive and around 17 IGHV unmutated.

Measured with immunoSEQ multiplex PCR; TCRdb has only the in-frame clones, and not every one. In the table there are 150,000 to 250,000 clones, about two thirds of which are singletons. CDR1 and CDR2 from the germline V gene are GTSNPN and SVGIG (reference sequence). This CDR3 region has 14 residues. With 4 bases removed from V and 5 bases from J, the gap between germline ends came to 17 bases. Material: PBMCs, obtained after 24 months of ibrutinib treatment. The sequence came from a human donor with chronic lymphocytic leukemia. The chain uses TRBV30 and TRBJ1-1; tentatively, D is TRBD1 (5 bases). The CDR3 DNA follows: TGTGCCTGGACCCCAGGGTCGGGGGGGACTGAAGCTTTCTTT. The encoded protein is CAWTPGSGGTEAFF.